This is a list of T cell receptor beta chains from one sample in a study of neoadjuvant anti-PD-1 for oral cavity cancer. Profiling relied on immunoSEQ multiplex PCR, and the TCRdb table lists in-frame clones only, not all of them. This table holds fewer than 20,000 clones, 55% to 75% found once. This specimen was PBMCs, taken before nivolumab (anti-PD-1) treatment. The receptor source for this set is a person aged 40 to 85 with oral cavity squamous cell carcinoma. Each CDR3 is given with its conserved first and last residue. D genes are given only for firm matches. Rows give clone size only sometimes, using once, few, many, or a class for an expanded clone.

clone size: -; J gene: TRBJ1-5; V gene: TRBV9; D gene: -; CDR3 protein: CASSVGPEGQPQHF; CDR3 DNA: TGTGCCAGCAGCGTTGGTCCAGAGGGTCAGCCCCAGCATTTT
clone size: few; J gene: TRBJ1-1; V gene: TRBV14; D gene: -; CDR3 protein: CASSQDEVGATEAFF; CDR3 DNA: TGTGCCAGCAGCCAAGATGAAGTGGGGGCCACTGAAGCTTTCTTT
clone size: once; J gene: TRBJ2-7; V gene: TRBV7-9; D gene: TRBD1; CDR3 protein: CASSRPGTGAEYF; CDR3 DNA: TGTGCCAGCAGCCGTCCCGGGACAGGGGCGGAGTACTTC
clone size: -; J gene: TRBJ1-5; V gene: TRBV5-4; D gene: -; CDR3 protein: CASRSDALGPQHF; CDR3 DNA: TGTGCCAGCAGGTCGGACGCCTTGGGGCCCCAGCATTTT
clone size: -; J gene: TRBJ1-5; V gene: TRBV15; D gene: -; CDR3 protein: CATSGEGGQPQHF; CDR3 DNA: TGTGCCACCAGCGGGGAAGGGGGTCAGCCCCAGCATTTT
clone size: few; J gene: TRBJ2-2; V gene: TRBV5-4; D gene: -; CDR3 protein: CASSLGMGSGELFF; CDR3 DNA: TGTGCCAGCAGCTTGGGCATGGGATCCGGGGAGCTGTTTTTT
clone size: -; J gene: TRBJ1-2; V gene: TRBV29-1; D gene: -; CDR3 protein: CSVGDPSEYGYTF; CDR3 DNA: TGCAGCGTTGGGGATCCGTCGGAGTATGGCTACACCTTC
clone size: -; J gene: TRBJ1-2; V gene: TRBV5-1; D gene: TRBD1; CDR3 protein: CASSGGGTASNYGYTF; CDR3 DNA: TGCGCCAGCAGCGGTGGCGGGACAGCTTCTAACTATGGCTACACCTTC
clone size: -; J gene: TRBJ2-3; V gene: TRBV5-1; D gene: TRBD2; CDR3 protein: CASTPGGRSTDTQYF; CDR3 DNA: TGCGCCAGCACCCCGGGAGGACGGAGCACAGATACGCAGTATTTT
clone size: once; J gene: TRBJ2-7; V gene: TRBV5-6; D gene: TRBD2; CDR3 protein: CASSPGLAGLYEQYF; CDR3 DNA: TGTGCCAGCAGCCCGGGACTAGCGGGCCTCTACGAGCAGTACTTC
clone size: -; J gene: TRBJ2-5; V gene: TRBV19; D gene: -; CDR3 protein: CASTRTAGTSQETQYF; CDR3 DNA: TGTGCCAGTACTCGCACTGCTGGGACTTCCCAAGAGACCCAGTACTTC
clone size: -; J gene: TRBJ1-2; V gene: TRBV25-1; D gene: -; CDR3 protein: CASSESGWKSGYTF; CDR3 DNA: TGTGCCAGCAGTGAATCAGGTTGGAAATCTGGCTACACCTTC